This T cell receptor beta chain is drawn from a study of T-cell reconstitution after alpha-beta-depleted transplantation in children (TCRdb year 2016). For the study in its entirety: Using TCR repertoire profiling, the study quantitatively followed how T-cell immune reconstitution unfolded in children after TCRalphabeta/CD19-depleted allogeneic hematopoietic cell transplantation.

This clonotype was seen more than once but under ten times. Its specific antigen is unknown. No per-base quality is available; no much larger clone lies one base away. Library prep was done by PCR. The sequencer was an Illumina HiSeq 2500. TCR libraries were prepared with molecular barcoding, using unique molecular identifiers to normalize TCRbeta repertoire quantification. The public sequencing data were trimmed at Q25 with fastp and processed into clonotypes with MiXCR by TCRdb, which kept only in-frame beta chains. Rows with one shared CDR3 protein collapse into an entry with the most common genes and DNA. A total of a few hundred thousand distinct CDR3 sequences appear in this sample, nearly 10% of them only once. Over 9% of the sample is taken by the ten largest. From cysteine to phenylalanine, the CDR3 is 13 amino acids long. Of the read, only the CDR3 DNA is kept; its 39 bases are in frame from base 1. The germline V gene provides CDR1 MGHRA and CDR2 YSYEKL. Unmatched junction bases come to 5, with V trimmed by 5 bases and J by 10 bases.

The sample here was PBMCs from the stem cell graft donor, taken from the stem cell graft. The source of this sequence is a human donor who donated a stem cell graft to a child with SCID. The chain links TRBV4-1 with TRBJ2-1; TRBD1 aligns with 10 central bases. The DNA sequence follows: TGCGCCAGCAGCGATGGGACAGGGGACGAGCAGTTCTTC. It translates as CASSDGTGDEQFF.